The rows below give T cell receptor beta chains drawn from one sample of a study of blood T cell repertoires in COVID-19. Produced via immunoSEQ multiplex PCR; TCRdb's table is partial and in-frame only. The top ten hold about 8% of the sample, which has about 500,000 clones, roughly nine tenths seen once. Sequencing was done on a sample of peripheral blood. The receptors stem from a woman aged 45 to 65 with COVID-19, enrolled during active disease. Each CDR3 is given with its conserved first and last residue. Fields, in order: clone size, V gene, D gene, J gene, CDR3 DNA, CDR3 protein. A D gene is named only where the DNA matches it firmly. Part of the rows lack a size; the others show once, few, many or a class for expanded clones.

>.|TRBV6-6|.|TRBJ1-1
TGTGCCAGCAGTCGACAGAACATGAACACTGAAGCTTTCTTT
CASSRQNMNTEAFF
>.|TRBV9|TRBD2|TRBJ2-3
TGTGCCAGCAGCGAGTGGCTAGCGGGGGGGCTCACAGATACGCAGTATTTT
CASSEWLAGGLTDTQYF
>once|TRBV6-5|.|TRBJ2-5
TGTGCCAGCCGCCCTAGGCCCCCAGGGGCAGAGACCCAGTACTTC
CASRPRPPGAETQYF
>.|TRBV15|TRBD1|TRBJ2-3
TGTGCCACCCGCGGACAGGGGGTCGATACGCAGTATTTT
CATRGQGVDTQYF
>.|TRBV12-3/TRBV12-4|.|TRBJ2-2
TGTGCCAGCAATCCTACGGTCACCGGGGAGCTGTTTTTT
CASNPTVTGELFF
>.|TRBV19|TRBD1|TRBJ1-1
TGTGCCACTACCGTGGGACAGGGGAACACTGAAGCTTTCTTT
CATTVGQGNTEAFF
>.|TRBV27|.|TRBJ2-2
TGTGCCAGCAGGAAACAGGGCTCCGGGGAGCTGTTTTTT
CASRKQGSGELFF
>.|TRBV4-1|TRBD1|TRBJ2-3
TGCGCCAGCAGCCAGGAAGGGAATACAGGGGCTTGGGCAGATACGCAGTATTTT
CASSQEGNTGAWADTQYF
>.|TRBV10-3|TRBD1|TRBJ2-7
TGTGCCATCAGGGCCCGGGGACAGGGGTCTTACGAGCAGTACTTC
CAIRARGQGSYEQYF
>.|TRBV28|.|TRBJ1-5
TGTGCCAGCAGGGCCCTGGGGGGAAGAGGTAGCAATCAGCCCCAGCATTTT
CASRALGGRGSNQPQHF
>.|TRBV5-4|.|TRBJ2-3
TGTGCCAGCAGCTCCTCCCTCGCAGATACGCAGTATTTT
CASSSSLADTQYF
>.|TRBV19|.|TRBJ2-1
TGTGCCAGTAGCCCGGTTGGGGCCCGACCCTACAATGAGCAGTTCTTC
CASSPVGARPYNEQFF